This is a list of T cell receptor beta chains from one sample in a study of long-term antiretroviral therapy in people with HIV. Clones were read by immunoSEQ multiplex PCR, and TCRdb kept only the in-frame ones, dropping some. Of tens of thousands of clones listed, 75% to 95% are singletons. The source material was unsorted PBMCs, sampled roughly 5 years after starting antiretroviral therapy. The receptors come from a woman aged 40 to 50 with HIV. Both conserved end residues are part of each CDR3. The D gene is left open where the match is weak. Only some rows state a clone size, as once, few, many or a class for expanded clones.

.,.,TRBV4-1,TRBJ2-3,CASSLGAGADTQYF,TGCGCCAGCAGTTTGGGGGCAGGGGCAGATACGCAGTATTTT
.,.,TRBV29-1,TRBJ2-7,CSVEYAYEQYF,TGCAGCGTTGAATATGCCTACGAGCAGTACTTC
TRBD2,.,TRBV7-6,TRBJ2-1,CASSLASGGWNNEQFF,TGTGCCAGCAGCTTGGCTAGCGGGGGGTGGAATAATGAGCAGTTCTTC
TRBD1,.,TRBV7-9,TRBJ1-1,CASRPTGELGKAFF,TGTGCCAGCAGGCCGACAGGGGAATTGGGGAAAGCTTTCTTT
.,.,TRBV2,TRBJ2-1,CASISQRNNEQFF,TGTGCCAGCATCTCACAGCGGAACAATGAGCAGTTCTTC
.,.,TRBV19,TRBJ2-6,CASSIEGVGANVLTF,TGTGCCAGTAGTATTGAGGGGGTGGGGGCCAACGTCCTGACTTTC
TRBD1,.,TRBV5-1,TRBJ2-1,CASTRDRGLGNEQFF,TGCGCCAGTACCCGGGACAGGGGCCTCGGCAATGAGCAGTTCTTC
.,few,TRBV25-1,TRBJ2-1,CAAGGESSYNEQFF,TGTGCCGCCGGCGGGGAGAGCTCCTACAATGAGCAGTTCTTC
.,.,TRBV6-5,TRBJ2-3,CASSYHGTDTQYF,TGTGCCAGCAGTTACCACGGGACAGATACGCAGTATTTT
.,.,TRBV7-9,TRBJ2-2,CASSLVGELFF,TGTGCCAGCAGCTTGGTGGGGGAGCTGTTTTTT
TRBD1,.,TRBV6-5,TRBJ1-6,CASRQGAEGDSPLHF,TGTGCCAGCAGGCAGGGGGCGGAAGGGGATTCACCCCTCCACTTT
TRBD1,.,TRBV6-5,TRBJ1-1,CASSNQGAETEAFF,TGTGCCAGCAGTAACCAGGGGGCAGAAACTGAAGCTTTCTTT
TRBD1,.,TRBV11-2,TRBJ2-5,CASGTGQGARETQYF,TGTGCCAGCGGAACTGGACAGGGGGCCAGGGAGACCCAGTACTTC
.,.,TRBV12-5,TRBJ2-3,CASGWRLDTQYF,TGTGCTAGTGGGTGGAGGCTAGATACGCAGTATTTT
.,.,TRBV7-9,TRBJ1-2,CASSLFNAGLRNYGYTF,TGTGCCAGCAGCTTATTTAATGCAGGGCTAAGAAACTATGGCTACACCTTC